These 10 T cell receptor beta chains were sequenced from one sample in a study of cytomegalovirus exposure and HLA in healthy donors. Primers included in the PCR were 60 Vbeta and 13 Jbeta primers. Measured with immunoSEQ multiplex PCR; TCRdb has only the in-frame clones, and not every one. The sample features roughly 50,000 clones, with roughly 26% in its top ten. Input material: PBMCs. The receptors were gathered from a man between 35 and 55 years old in good health and CMV-seropositive.

The gene calls are TRBV28 and TRBJ2-7, with TRBD2 as a possible D gene (6 bases). CDR1 MDHEN and CDR2 SYDVKM come from the germline V gene. With 5 bases removed from V and 3 bases from J, the gap between germline ends came to 14 bases. This CDR3 has 14 amino acids. The CDR3 here is CASSPAGLNYEQYF. CDR3 nucleotide sequence: TGTGCCAGCAGTCCCGCGGGGCTCAACTACGAGCAGTACTTC.

This chain links TRBV4-1 with TRBJ2-5; possible D gene TRBD2, 6 bases. Germline CDR1 reads MGHRA; CDR2 reads YSYEKL. This CDR3 spans 17 amino acids. Trimming took 1 base from V and 0 from J, leaving 15 bases between them. The CDR3 loop is CASSQGMGSGYQETQYF. The CDR3 DNA reads TGCGCCAGCAGCCAAGGAATGGGCAGCGGGTACCAAGAGACCCAGTACTTC.

J is TRBJ2-1 and V is TRBV6-4; D is ambiguous. The CDR3 is made up of 13 amino acids. The V end was cut by 4 bases, the J end by 7 bases, with 11 bases between. The germline V gene has CDR1 MRHNA and CDR2 SNTAGT. The DNA for the CDR3 is TGTGCCAGCAGTGTCAATAGTGAAAATGAGCAGTTCTTC. Amino acids: CASSVNSENEQFF.

This sequence joins TRBV30 and TRBJ2-1, with 10 bases matching TRBD2. Per the germline V gene, CDR1 is GTSNPN and CDR2 is SVGIG (reference sequence). Unmatched junction bases numbered 4, after V lost 2 bases and J lost 9 bases. The CDR3 spans 13 residues. This CDR3 is CAWSPTSGIEQFF. CDR3 DNA sequence: TGTGCCTGGAGTCCCACTAGCGGGATTGAGCAGTTCTTC.

Regarding this clone: The same CDR3 is also encoded by other DNA sequences in this sample. The genes are TRBV7-2 and TRBJ1-6; 10 positions agree with TRBD1. This CDR3 spans 16 amino acids. Germline loops: CDR1 SGHTA, CDR2 FQGNSA. V was pared by 5 bases and J by 5 bases, with 6 bases of the junction left unmatched. The CDR3 DNA is TGTGCCAGCAGCCCACGGGACAGGGGCAATAATTCACCCCTCCACTTT. Protein sequence: CASSPRDRGNNSPLHF.

V gene TRBV9 combines with J gene TRBJ2-7, with TRBD2 identical over 8 bases. Germline V gives CDR1 SGDLS, CDR2 YYNGEE. V lost 0 bases to trimming and J lost 5 bases; unmatched junction nucleotides: 7. There are 15 residues in the CDR3. CDR3 loop: CASSVVGREDDEQYF. CDR3 coding DNA: TGTGCCAGCAGCGTAGTCGGGCGGGAGGACGACGAGCAGTACTTC.

V and J are TRBV10-3 and TRBJ2-7, with a weak D call TRBD2 (6 bases). The V gene lost 6 bases and the J gene lost 6 bases, with 15 bases spanning the gap. The CDR3 has 13 amino acids. CDR1 is ENHRY and CDR2 is SYGVKD in the germline V gene. The CDR3 DNA is TGTGCCATCAGGCCAGCGGGCTCCCTCGAGCAGTACTTC. Translation: CAIRPAGSLEQYF.

The chain links TRBV10-1 to TRBJ2-1; D is undetermined. CDR3 length: 13 amino acids. Germline-derived CDR1 and CDR2 are WNHNN and SYGVQD (reference sequence). Trimming removed 0 bases at V and 12 bases at J, with 12 bases between. CDR3 amino acids: CASSESMVGRQFF. The CDR3 DNA follows: TGCGCCAGCAGTGAGTCGATGGTCGGTCGGCAGTTCTTC.

This chain joins TRBV6-5 and TRBJ2-3; 15 nucleotides match TRBD2. Germline CDR1 reads MNHEY; CDR2 reads SVGAGI. V lost 2 bases to trimming and J lost 3 bases; unmatched junction nucleotides: 0. CDR3 length equals 16 residues. CDR3 DNA: TGTGCCAGCAGTTACGGACTAGCGGGGGGGACAGATACGCAGTATTTT. This translates into CASSYGLAGGTDTQYF.

The chain uses TRBV5-4 and TRBJ2-7; D is possibly TRBD1 (6 bases). Germline assignment: CDR1 SGHNT and CDR2 YYREEE (reference sequence). V lost 4 bases and J lost 3, with 11 bases in between. This CDR3 region has 13 residues. CDR3 sequence reads: CASSPGQRYEQYF. The CDR3 DNA reads as TGTGCCAGCAGCCCCGGACAGCGCTACGAGCAGTACTTC.